A single T cell receptor beta chain is shown here with its context. This receptor's antigen is unknown. No qualities accompany the bases; no much larger clone lies one base away. The data are from a study of identical twins (dated by TCRdb to 2016 to 2017). With regard to the full study: To test whether fetal clonotypes persist, the study used deep sequencing on TCR alpha and beta repertoires from monozygotic twins, unrelated adults of various ages, and cord blood. To rule out contamination, the twin experiments were replicated at different times with different library preparation protocols. Beyond this particular receptor, the publication reports: Because the same donors could not be followed over many years, the conclusions depended on cross-sectional statistical analysis. The excess sharing between twins in beta out-of-frame sequences was weaker because fewer shared sequences reduced the signal-to-noise ratio. Out-of-frame TCR alpha sequences shared between twins showed an excess of low generation-probability sequences compared with coincidental sharing between unrelated individuals. In monozygotic twins, recombination models systematically underestimated out-of-frame TCR alpha sharing, but the models matched the sharing seen between unrelated individuals. Invariant T cells such as MAIT and iNKT could partly confound zero-insertion analyses, though diverse VJ usage argued against this for most clonotypes. Fewer insertions were carried by abundant cord blood beta clonotypes, a similar but weaker trend appeared in young adult naive repertoires, and no such trend appeared in memory repertoires.

All donors were healthy Caucasians. The receptor library was made with 5' RACE. These reads were obtained on an Illumina HiSeq 2000. A universal primer binding site was added through template switching, and the final cDNA carried a unique molecular identifier so that TCR cDNA molecules could be counted accurately. First-strand cDNA for TCR alpha and beta chains was synthesized from specific primers in the conserved constant-segment region. Each cDNA library was double barcoded, with a SMART-Mk sample barcode plus Illumina barcodes, to control for contamination. Two successive PCR steps introduced TruSeq adapter sequences along with Illumina sample barcodes. The TCR alpha and beta cDNA libraries were sequenced on the Illumina HiSeq platform using custom primers. The study's own analysis went as follows. Unique molecular identifiers were extracted from raw reads with MiGEC, and CDR3 positions were determined with MiXCR. For each individual, recombination models were inferred using an EM algorithm with the repgenHMM and IGoR tools. Shared clonotypes were analyzed with the tcR package in R, and sharing was normalized by the product of cloneset sizes. To study raw recombination free of thymic and clonal selection effects, out-of-frame nonproductive sequences were analyzed. TCRdb handled the public reads itself, with Q25 trimming in fastp and clone calling in MiXCR, and kept productive beta chains. For every CDR3 protein sequence, its rows merge into one entry that carries the most common genes and DNA. TCRdb's processing, not the authors' own work, is the source of the V and J calls. Recorded for this sample are roughly 1.6 million distinct CDR3 sequences; less than 35% of them occurred a single time. The ten largest clonotypes hold around 0.25% of the sample.

The CDR3 measures 12 amino acids from cysteine to phenylalanine. Only the CDR3 DNA stays, 36 bases, in frame from base 1. The germline V gene gives CDR1 as SGHDT and CDR2 as YYEEEE. V and J are truncated by 6 bases and 7 bases respectively, leaving an intervening sequence of 13 bases. This TCR was recovered from a newborn girl in good health. This sequence uses TRBV5-6 and TRBJ1-2; the D gene lacks a confident call. The sequenced material came from cord blood. The CDR3 protein is CASKPRVGGYTF. The sequenced DNA is TGTGCCAGCAAGCCAAGGGTCGGTGGCTACACCTTC.